This passage covers 5 T cell receptor beta chains from one sample sequenced in a study of siplizumab effects on memory and regulatory T cells. Clones were read by immunoSEQ multiplex PCR, and TCRdb kept only the in-frame ones, dropping some. Here the sample spans some 97,000 clones, approximately 94% being singletons. Material for sequencing was non-Treg CD4+ T cells sorted from blood. All receptors come from a human donor in good health.

CDR3 in DNA: TGTGCCAGCAGTGGCGGACTAGCGGGCTCAAACATTCAGTACTTC. Translation gives CASSGGLAGSNIQYF. J is TRBJ2-4 and V is TRBV2, with TRBD2 matching 11 bases. Germline loops: CDR1 SNHLY, CDR2 FYNNEI. The J segment lost 6 bases and the V segment lost 4 bases, leaving 5 bases of the junction unmatched. The CDR3 spans 15 residues.

Concerning this clone itself: This sample also contains other DNA sequences that code for the same CDR3. The chain employs TRBV19 and TRBJ2-5; D not certain. Trimming took off 3 bases at V and 1 base at J, with 0 bases between the two ends. This CDR3 is 11 amino acids long. Germline CDR1 reads LNHDA; CDR2 reads SQIVND (reference sequence). CDR3: CASSIQETQYF. The CDR3, as DNA: TGTGCCAGTAGTATCCAAGAGACCCAGTACTTC.

The rearrangement uses TRBV18 and TRBJ1-3; the match to TRBD1 covers 12 bases. After removal of 3 bases from V and 1 base from J, the junction contained 1 base not matched to a gene. CDR1 is KGHSH and CDR2 is LQKENI in the germline V gene. This CDR3 contains 16 residues. CDR3 sequence reads: CASSPGQGASGNTIYF. CDR3 nucleotide sequence: TGTGCCAGCTCACCGGGACAGGGGGCGTCTGGAAACACCATATATTTT.

The chain couples TRBV11-3 to TRBJ2-2, with TRBD2 matching over 7 bases. Trimming took 1 base from V and 5 from J; bases not matched to a gene: 7. The germline gives CDR1 SGHNT, CDR2 YENEEA. The CDR3 is made up of 16 amino acids. In DNA, the CDR3 is TGTGCCAGCAGCTTAGGGGGACTAACAAAGACCGGGGAGCTGTTTTTT. The encoded protein is CASSLGGLTKTGELFF.

This clone was detected once. The V and J genes are TRBV20-1 and TRBJ2-1, with D unresolved. The ends were cut back, 5 bases at V and 8 bases at J, with 10 bases in the middle. The CDR3 totals 11 residues. The V gene's germline CDR1 is DFQATT and CDR2 SNEGSKA (reference sequence). The chain's CDR3 is CSASLGDEQFF. CDR3 sequence (DNA): TGCAGTGCTTCTCTTGGGGATGAGCAGTTCTTC.